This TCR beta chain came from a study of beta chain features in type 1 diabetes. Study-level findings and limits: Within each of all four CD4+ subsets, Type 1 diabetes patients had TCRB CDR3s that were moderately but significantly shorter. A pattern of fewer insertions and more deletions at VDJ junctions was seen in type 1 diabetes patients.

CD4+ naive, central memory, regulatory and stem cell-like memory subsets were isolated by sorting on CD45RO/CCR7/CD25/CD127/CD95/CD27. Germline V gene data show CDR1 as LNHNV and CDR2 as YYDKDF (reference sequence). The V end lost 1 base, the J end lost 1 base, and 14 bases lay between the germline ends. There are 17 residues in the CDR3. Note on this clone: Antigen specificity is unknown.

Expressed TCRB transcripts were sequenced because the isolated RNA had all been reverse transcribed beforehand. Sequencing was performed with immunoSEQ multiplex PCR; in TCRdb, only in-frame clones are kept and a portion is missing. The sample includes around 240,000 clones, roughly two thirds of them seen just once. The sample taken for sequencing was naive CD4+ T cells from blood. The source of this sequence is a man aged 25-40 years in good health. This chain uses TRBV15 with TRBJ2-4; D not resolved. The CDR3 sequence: CATSRVVTTWAKNIQYF. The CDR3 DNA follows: TGTGCCACCAGCAGAGTCGTGACCACCTGGGCCAAAAACATTCAGTACTTC.